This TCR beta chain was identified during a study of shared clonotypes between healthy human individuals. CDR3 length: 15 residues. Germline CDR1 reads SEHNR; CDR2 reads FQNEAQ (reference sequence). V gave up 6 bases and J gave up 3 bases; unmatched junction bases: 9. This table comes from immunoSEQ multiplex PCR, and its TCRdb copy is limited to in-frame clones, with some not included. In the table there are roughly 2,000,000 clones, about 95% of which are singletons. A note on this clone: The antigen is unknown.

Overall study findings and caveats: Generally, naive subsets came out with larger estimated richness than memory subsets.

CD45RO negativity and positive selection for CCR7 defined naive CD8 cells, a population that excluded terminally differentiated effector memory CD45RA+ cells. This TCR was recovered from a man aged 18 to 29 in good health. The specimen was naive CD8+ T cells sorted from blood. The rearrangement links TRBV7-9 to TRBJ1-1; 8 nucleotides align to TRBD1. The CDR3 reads CASSFPDREDTEAFF. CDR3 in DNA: TGTGCCAGCAGTTTTCCGGACAGGGAGGACACTGAAGCTTTCTTT. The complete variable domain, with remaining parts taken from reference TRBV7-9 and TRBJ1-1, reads DTGVSQNPRHKITKRGQNVTFRCDPISEHNRLYWYRQTLGQGPEFLTYFQNEAQLEKSRLLSDRFSAERPKGSFSTLEIQRTEQGDSAMYLCASSFPDREDTEAFFGQGTRLTVV.